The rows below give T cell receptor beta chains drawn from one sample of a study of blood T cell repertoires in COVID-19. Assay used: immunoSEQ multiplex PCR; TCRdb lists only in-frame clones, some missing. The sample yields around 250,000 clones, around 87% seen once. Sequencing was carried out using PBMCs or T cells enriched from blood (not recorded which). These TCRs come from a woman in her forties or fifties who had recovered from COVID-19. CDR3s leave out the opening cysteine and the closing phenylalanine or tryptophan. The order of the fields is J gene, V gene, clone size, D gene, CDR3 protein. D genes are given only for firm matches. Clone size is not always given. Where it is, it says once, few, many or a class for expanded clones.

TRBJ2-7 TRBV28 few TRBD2 ASSPQGLAHEQY
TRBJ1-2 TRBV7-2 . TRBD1 ASSLGQGDGYT
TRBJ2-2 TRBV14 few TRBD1 ASNIQGPDTGELF
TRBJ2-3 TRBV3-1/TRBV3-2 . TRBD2 ASSRARGSSADTQY
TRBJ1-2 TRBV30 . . AWTPGLDYGYT
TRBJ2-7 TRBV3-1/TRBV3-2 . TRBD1 ACSKQGDRFHEQY
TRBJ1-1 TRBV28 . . ASSRQGSMNTEAF
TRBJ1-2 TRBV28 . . ASSFQPTGAYGYT
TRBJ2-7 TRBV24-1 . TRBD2 ATPKYIAGAYEQY
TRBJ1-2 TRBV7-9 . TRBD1 ASSLGLQGLSGYT
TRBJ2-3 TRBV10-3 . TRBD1 AIRSSTGQGNTDTQY
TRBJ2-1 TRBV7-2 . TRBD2 ASSFGAGTTYNEQF
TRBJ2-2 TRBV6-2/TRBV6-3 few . ASSYSPDNTGELF
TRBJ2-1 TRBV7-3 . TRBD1 ASSLTPRDRGEQF